This T cell receptor beta chain was observed in a study of T cell responses to AZD1222 COVID-19 vaccine. Here immunoSEQ multiplex PCR was the method, and the copy in TCRdb shows in-frame clones only, minus some. The sample records some 130,000 clones, roughly 82% being singletons. As concerns this clone: Its antigen is unidentified.

The CDR3 loop spans 15 amino acids. Germline-derived CDR1 and CDR2 are MNHEY and SVGAGI. Unmatched junction bases numbered 13, after V lost 10 bases and J lost 4 bases. General study results and limits: As reported, nearly half of all spike-specific TCRs target variant regions that are unmutated. White British donors predominated, females outnumbered males, and clonal diversity was possibly underestimated. Among AZD1222 vaccinees, only five to seven were seropositive at baseline. The peak T cell response came first, and repertoires were sampled only after it.

The clonotype was recovered from an adult in good health. Sequencing used peripheral blood, obtained on day 0 of AZD1222 vaccination. This rearrangement joins TRBV6-5 to TRBJ1-2, with 9 nucleotides matching TRBD1. The CDR3 here is CATKTPGQGSYGYTF. CDR3 coding DNA: TGTGCCACCAAGACTCCGGGACAGGGATCCTATGGCTACACCTTC.